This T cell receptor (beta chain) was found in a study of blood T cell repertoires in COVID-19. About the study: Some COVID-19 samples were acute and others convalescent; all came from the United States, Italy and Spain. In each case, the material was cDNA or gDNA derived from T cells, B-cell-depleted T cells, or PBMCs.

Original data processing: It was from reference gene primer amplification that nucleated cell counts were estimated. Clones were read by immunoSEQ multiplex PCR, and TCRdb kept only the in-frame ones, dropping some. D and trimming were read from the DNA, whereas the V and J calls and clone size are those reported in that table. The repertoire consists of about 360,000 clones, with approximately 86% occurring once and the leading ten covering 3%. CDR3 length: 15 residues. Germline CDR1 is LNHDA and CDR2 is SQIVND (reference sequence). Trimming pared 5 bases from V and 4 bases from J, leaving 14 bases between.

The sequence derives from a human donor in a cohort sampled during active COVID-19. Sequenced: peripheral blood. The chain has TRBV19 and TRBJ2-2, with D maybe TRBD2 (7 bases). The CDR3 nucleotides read TGTGCCAGTAGTCTTACAGGGAGGGGCACCGGGGAGCTGTTTTTT. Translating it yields CASSLTGRGTGELFF. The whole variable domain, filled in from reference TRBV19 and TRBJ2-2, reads DGGITQSPKYLFRKEGQNVTLSCEQNLNHDAMYWYRQDPGQGLRLIYYSQIVNDFQKGDIAEGYSVSREKKESFPLTVTSAQKNPTAFYLCASSLTGRGTGELFFGEGSRLTVL.